This T cell receptor beta chain originates from a study of blood T cell repertoires in COVID-19. Across the whole study: PBMCs, B-cell-depleted T cells, or T cells provided the cDNA or gDNA that made up the material.

The CDR3 covers 17 residues. Germline V gives CDR1 LNHDA, CDR2 SQIVND (reference sequence). With 3 bases clipped from V and 6 bases from J, the junction kept 13 bases outside the gene matches. Assay used: immunoSEQ multiplex PCR; TCRdb lists only in-frame clones, some missing. The data contain approximately 250,000 clones, about 86% of them singletons. The clonotype originates from a woman aged 70-85 years with COVID-19, enrolled during active disease. The source material was peripheral blood. The chain recombines TRBV19 with TRBJ2-3; 9 nucleotides match TRBD2. In DNA form, the CDR3 reads TGTGCCAGTAGTATGAGGGGACAGAGGACTAGCGAGGATACGCAGTATTTT. It is translated as CASSMRGQRTSEDTQYF.